The source of this T cell receptor (beta chain) is a study of blood T cells in healthy people across ages. A second 7 to 11 cycle PCR used barcoded and J-beta primers. TCRdb passed the 5' RACE reads through MiXCR, listing each CDR3 protein once. In the table there are roughly 680,000 distinct CDR3 sequences, about 50% of which are singletons. V dropped 7 bases and J dropped 4; count of bases not matched to a gene: 13. CDR1 and CDR2 (germline): SGHRS, YFSETQ. The CDR3 runs to 16 residues. What was sequenced was blood. The clonotype was recovered from a woman at least 80 years old in good health. The chain recombines TRBV5-1 with TRBJ2-1, with 8 bases aligning to TRBD2. The CDR3 loop is CASCPGGGGGYNEQFF. CDR3 nucleotides: TGCGCCAGCTGCCCCGGGGGGGGAGGCGGTTACAATGAGCAGTTCTTC.